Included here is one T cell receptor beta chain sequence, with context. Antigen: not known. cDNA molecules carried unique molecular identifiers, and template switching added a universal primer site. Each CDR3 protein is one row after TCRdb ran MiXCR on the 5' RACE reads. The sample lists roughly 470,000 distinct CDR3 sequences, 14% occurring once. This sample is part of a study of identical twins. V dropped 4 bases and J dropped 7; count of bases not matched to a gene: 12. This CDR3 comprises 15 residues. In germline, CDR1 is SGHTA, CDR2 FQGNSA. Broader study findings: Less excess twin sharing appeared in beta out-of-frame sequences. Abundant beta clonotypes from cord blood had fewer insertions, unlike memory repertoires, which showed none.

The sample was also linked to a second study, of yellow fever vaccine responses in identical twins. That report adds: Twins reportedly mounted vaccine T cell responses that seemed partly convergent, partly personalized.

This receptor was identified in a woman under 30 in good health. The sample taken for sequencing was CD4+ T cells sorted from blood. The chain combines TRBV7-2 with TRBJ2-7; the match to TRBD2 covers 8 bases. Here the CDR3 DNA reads TGTGCCAGCAGCTATCCTCGAGCGGGGGAGTGGGAGCAGTACTTC. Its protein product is CASSYPRAGEWEQYF.